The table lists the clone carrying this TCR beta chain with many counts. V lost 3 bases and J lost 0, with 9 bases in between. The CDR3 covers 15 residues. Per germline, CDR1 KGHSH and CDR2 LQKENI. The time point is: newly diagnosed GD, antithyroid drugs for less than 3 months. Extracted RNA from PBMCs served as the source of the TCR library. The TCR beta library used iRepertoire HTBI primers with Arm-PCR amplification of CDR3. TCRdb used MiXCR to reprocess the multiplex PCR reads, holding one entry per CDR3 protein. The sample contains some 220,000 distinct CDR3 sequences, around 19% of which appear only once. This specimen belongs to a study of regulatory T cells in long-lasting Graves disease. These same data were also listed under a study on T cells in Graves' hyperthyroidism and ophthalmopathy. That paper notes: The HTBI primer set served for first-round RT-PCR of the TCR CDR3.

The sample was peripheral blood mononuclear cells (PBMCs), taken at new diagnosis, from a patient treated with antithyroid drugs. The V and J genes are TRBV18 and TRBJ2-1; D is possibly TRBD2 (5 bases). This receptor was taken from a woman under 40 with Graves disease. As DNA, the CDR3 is TGTGCCAGCTCACCTGCTGGGAGCTCCTACAATGAGCAGTTCTTC. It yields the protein CASSPAGSSYNEQFF.